A single sample gave rise to the 32 T cell receptor beta chains below, sequenced in a study of T cell changes during pregnancy in multiple sclerosis. Data came from immunoSEQ multiplex PCR; TCRdb stores just in-frame clones and leaves some out. This table holds tens of thousands of clones, over 85% found once. The source was peripheral blood, collected in the first trimester of pregnancy. All receptors come from a female donor with multiple sclerosis, enrolled in a pregnancy study.

The CDR3 spells CASSLDIYNEQFF. The CDR3 DNA follows: TGTGCCAGCAGCTTGGACATTTACAATGAGCAGTTCTTC. This chain connects TRBV5-5 to TRBJ2-1; D remains unclear. In germline, CDR1 is SGHKS, CDR2 YYEKEE (reference sequence). The CDR3 is 13 residues long. The ends were cut back, 0 bases at V and 4 bases at J, with 5 bases in the middle.

The chain links TRBV7-2 to TRBJ1-1; the match to TRBD1 covers 8 bases. CDR1 is SGHTA and CDR2 is FQGNSA in the germline V gene. Germline trimming cut 2 bases from V and 3 bases from J; bases unmatched to any gene: 5. CDR3 size: 15 residues. The CDR3 DNA reads TGTGCCAGCAGCTTATTCACAGGGGGGGACACTGAAGCTTTCTTT. Protein: CASSLFTGGDTEAFF.

V usage is TRBV5-1 and J usage is TRBJ2-3; a weak D match, TRBD1 (6 bases). The V and J ends lost 4 bases and 1 base respectively, with 19 bases between them. This CDR3 has 17 residues. Germline-derived CDR1 and CDR2 are SGHRS and YFSETQ. In DNA, the CDR3 is TGCGCCAGCAGCACGGGCCGACGGGACACCCGCACAGATACGCAGTATTTT. Amino acids: CASSTGRRDTRTDTQYF.

This chain joins TRBV30 and TRBJ2-3; the match to TRBD1 covers 10 bases. The CDR3 covers 16 residues. The V gene end was trimmed by 4 bases and the J gene end by 1 base; junction bases not matched to a gene: 8. Germline V lookup: CDR1 GTSNPN, CDR2 SVGIG (reference sequence). The CDR3, as DNA: TGTGCCTGGACTGGGACAGGGGCCGGGCGCACAGATACGCAGTATTTT. Protein product: CAWTGTGAGRTDTQYF.

The chain joins TRBV4-3 to TRBJ2-1; 12 nucleotides match TRBD2. Germline V lookup: CDR1 LGHNA, CDR2 YSLEER. V was pared by 0 bases and J by 4 bases, with 1 base of the junction left unmatched. This CDR3 region has 16 residues. The CDR3, as DNA: TGCGCCAGCAGCCAAGAGACTAGCGGGGGTTACAATGAGCAGTTCTTC. Its translation is CASSQETSGGYNEQFF.

V and J are TRBV7-9 and TRBJ2-7; no definite D call. The CDR3 covers 13 residues. Per germline, CDR1 SEHNR and CDR2 FQNEAQ (reference sequence). Deletions cut 1 base from V and 4 bases from J, with 8 bases between. The CDR3 protein is CASSLEQNYEQYF. The CDR3 nucleotides are TGTGCCAGCAGCTTAGAACAGAATTACGAGCAGTACTTC.

The CDR3 nucleotides are TGTGCCAGCAGCGTTGAGGAGGGCGGTGAAGCTTTCTTT. It encodes CASSVEEGGEAFF. The V call is TRBV9, the J call TRBJ1-1; D ambiguous. Trimming removed 2 bases at V and 7 bases at J, with 12 bases between. Germline V gene data show CDR1 as SGDLS and CDR2 as YYNGEE. The CDR3 sequence is 13 residues long.

The V gene is TRBV2, the J gene TRBJ2-5; 7 bases are shared with TRBD1. V dropped 2 bases and J dropped 1; count of bases not matched to a gene: 7. Germline CDR1 is SNHLY and CDR2 is FYNNEI. This CDR3 has 16 amino acids. The CDR3 region has the DNA TGTGCCAGCAGTGAAAGTATAGGGGGCTCCCAAGAGACCCAGTACTTC. Protein product: CASSESIGGSQETQYF. Full variable domain (remainder filled in from reference TRBV2 and TRBJ2-5): EPEVTQTPSHQVTQMGQEVILRCVPISNHLYFYWYRQILGQKVEFLVSFYNNEISEKSEIFDDQFSVERPDGSNFTLKIRSTKLEDSAMYFCASSESIGGSQETQYFGPGTRLLVL.

The genes are TRBV7-9 and TRBJ2-5; TRBD1 is a possible D gene (6 bases). V gave up 5 bases and J gave up 8 bases, with 21 bases separating them. Germline lookup yields CDR1 SEHNR and CDR2 FQNEAQ (reference sequence). The CDR3 covers 15 residues. The CDR3 sequence: CASSPGWDTGRTQYF. The CDR3 nucleotides are TGTGCCAGCAGCCCCGGGTGGGACACGGGTAGAACCCAGTACTTC. Based on the CDR3 plus reference TRBV7-9 and TRBJ2-5, the full variable domain is DTGVSQNPRHKITKRGQNVTFRCDPISEHNRLYWYRQTLGQGPEFLTYFQNEAQLEKSRLLSDRFSAERPKGSFSTLEIQRTEQGDSAMYLCASSPGWDTGRTQYFGPGTRLLVL.

The chain links TRBV11-1 to TRBJ2-1; D remains unclear. Per the germline V gene, CDR1 is SGHAT and CDR2 is FQDESV (reference sequence). This CDR3 is built from 13 residues. Trimming removed 2 bases from V and 5 bases from J, with 7 bases in between. The CDR3 DNA reads as TGTGCCAGCAGCTTATATGCAGACAATGAGCAGTTCTTC. It specifies CASSLYADNEQFF. The whole variable domain, filled in from reference TRBV11-1 and TRBJ2-1, reads EAEVAQSPRYKITEKSQAVAFWCDPISGHATLYWYRQILGQGPELLVQFQDESVVDDSQLPKDRFSAERLKGVDSTLKIQPAELGDSAMYLCASSLYADNEQFFGPGTRLTVL.

This chain links TRBV5-1 with TRBJ1-3; TRBD1 is a possible D gene (5 bases). Germline assignment: CDR1 SGHRS and CDR2 YFSETQ. V was trimmed by 4 bases and J by 3 bases, leaving 11 bases between them. The CDR3 runs 14 residues. CDR3 loop: CASSPGGVGNTIYF. The CDR3 DNA reads TGCGCCAGCAGCCCCGGGGGGGTTGGAAACACCATATATTTT.

J is TRBJ2-1 and V is TRBV6-5; the match to TRBD1 covers 9 bases. CDR3 length equals 14 residues. V was pared by 3 bases and J by 6 bases, with 3 bases of the junction left unmatched. CDR1 MNHEY and CDR2 SVGAGI come from the germline V gene. The DNA for the CDR3 is TGTGCCAGCAGTTATATGGGACAGGGCAATGAGCAGTTCTTC. It specifies CASSYMGQGNEQFF.

The chain links TRBV10-3 to TRBJ2-2; 13 positions match TRBD2. The CDR3 has 16 residues. The junction had 11 bases not matched to a gene; V was cut back by 8 bases and J by 8 bases. CDR1 and CDR2 from the germline V gene are ENHRY and SYGVKD. The DNA of the CDR3 is TGTGCCATCGGGGGCCCGGGACTAGCGGGAAGAGGGGAGCTGTTTTTT. Translating it yields CAIGGPGLAGRGELFF.

The chain joins TRBV7-9 to TRBJ2-7; no clear D. CDR1 is SEHNR and CDR2 is FQNEAQ in the germline V gene (reference sequence). Trimming stripped 1 base from V and 5 bases from J, with 6 bases between. This CDR3 comprises 12 residues. The CDR3, as DNA: TGTGCCAGCAGCTTAGACAGCAACGAGCAGTACTTC. This gives the protein CASSLDSNEQYF.

The rearrangement joins TRBV15 to TRBJ2-7; D is possibly TRBD1 (6 bases). This CDR3 has 13 amino acids. With 5 bases removed from V and 6 bases from J, the gap between germline ends came to 14 bases. Germline lookup yields CDR1 LNHNV and CDR2 YYDKDF (reference sequence). CDR3 loop: CATSGTPRGEQYF. The CDR3 DNA sequence: TGTGCCACCAGCGGGACACCTAGGGGCGAGCAGTACTTC.

V gene TRBV27 combines with J gene TRBJ2-1; 7 bases match TRBD2. Germline CDR1 MNHEY, CDR2 SMNVEV (reference sequence). V trimming: 5 bases; J trimming: 7 bases; junction bases outside the gene matches: 5. The CDR3 extends over 13 amino acids. The CDR3 DNA reads TGTGCCAGCAGTCGGGGGGTGAGAAATGAGCAGTTCTTC. The encoded protein is CASSRGVRNEQFF.

The chain employs TRBV5-1 and TRBJ2-1; TRBD2 matches 14 bases. CDR1 is SGHRS, CDR2 YFSETQ, per germline. This CDR3 spans 16 amino acids. Trimming at V came to 4 bases and at J to 8 bases, leaving 8 bases not matched to a gene. The CDR3 loop reads CASSVRGLAGGYEQFF. Written as DNA, the CDR3 is TGCGCCAGCAGCGTCCGAGGACTAGCGGGGGGATATGAGCAGTTCTTC.

The genes are TRBV28 and TRBJ1-3; 7 bases line up with TRBD1. This CDR3 comprises 15 residues. The V segment lost 3 bases and the J segment 4 bases; nucleotides outside the gene matches: 6. CDR1 and CDR2 from the germline V gene are MDHEN and SYDVKM. Here the CDR3 DNA reads TGTGCCAGCAGTTTGGGACAGTTAGGGGGAAACACCATATATTTT. Amino acid sequence: CASSLGQLGGNTIYF.

The rearrangement links TRBV14 to TRBJ2-7; D is ambiguous. This CDR3 comprises 13 residues. The V gene lost 0 bases and the J gene lost 3 bases, with 6 bases spanning the gap. In germline, CDR1 is SGHDN, CDR2 FVKESK. The CDR3 nucleotides read TGTGCCAGCAGCCAAGACTCCGTCTACGAGCAGTACTTC. Translating gives CASSQDSVYEQYF.

The chain has TRBV19 and TRBJ1-1; tentative D call: TRBD1 (5 bases). V was clipped by 0 bases and J by 1 base, with 9 bases between them. Germline-derived CDR1 and CDR2 are LNHDA and SQIVND (reference sequence). CDR3 length: 15 amino acids. Here the CDR3 DNA reads TGTGCCAGTAGTATAGATCTGGGGGGGAACACTGAAGCTTTCTTT. Residues: CASSIDLGGNTEAFF.

This clone was detected once. The J gene is TRBJ1-4, the V gene TRBV27; no reliable D call. The CDR3 loop spans 14 amino acids. The V end was cut by 5 bases, the J end by 8 bases, with 15 bases between. Germline V lookup: CDR1 MNHEY, CDR2 SMNVEV (reference sequence). CDR3 coding DNA: TGTGCCAGCAGTCGGGTTGGCCGATTAGAAAAACTGTTTTTT. It encodes CASSRVGRLEKLFF.

The genes are TRBV14 and TRBJ2-7; D possibly corresponds to TRBD1 (6 bases). V was pared by 2 bases and J by 3 bases, with 14 bases between. This CDR3 region has 15 residues. Germline CDR1 is SGHDN and CDR2 is FVKESK. CDR3 region: CASSQQGQLDYEQYF. For the CDR3, the DNA is TGTGCCAGCAGCCAACAAGGACAGCTAGACTACGAGCAGTACTTC.

The V and J genes are TRBV5-1 and TRBJ1-2; D gene uncertain. V was shortened by 0 bases and J by 1 base, with 4 bases between the two germline ends. The V gene's germline CDR1 is SGHRS and CDR2 YFSETQ. CDR3 length equals 13 residues. CDR3 sequence reads: CASSLDSNYGYTF. Here the CDR3 DNA reads TGCGCCAGCAGCTTGGACAGTAACTATGGCTACACCTTC.

The CDR3 is CASSSLPIRDWDTDTQYF. The CDR3 DNA follows: TGTGCCAGCAGCTCCTTGCCCATCCGGGACTGGGACACAGATACGCAGTATTTT. V usage is TRBV7-3 and J usage is TRBJ2-3, with D possibly TRBD2 on 6 matching bases. The CDR3 spans 18 residues. CDR1 is SGHTA, CDR2 FQGTGA, per germline. V was shortened by 4 bases and J by 2 bases, with 22 bases between the two germline ends.

The genes are TRBV7-2 and TRBJ1-5, with D perhaps TRBD1 (6 bases). This CDR3 has 15 amino acids. Trimming removed 1 base at V and 7 bases at J, with 14 bases between. From germline, CDR1 is SGHTA and CDR2 FQGNSA. The CDR3, as DNA: TGTGCCAGCAGCTTAGGTGGACTGCAGGGGCAGCCCCAGCATTTT. This translates into CASSLGGLQGQPQHF.

This clone has a single count. The chain is built from TRBV19 and TRBJ2-1; TRBD2 matches 7 bases. Per the germline V gene, CDR1 is LNHDA and CDR2 is SQIVND (reference sequence). J lost 7 bases, V lost 6 bases, and 15 bases had no gene match. This CDR3 has 16 residues. CDR3 amino acids: CASSPGGGRVGNEQFF. The CDR3 nucleotides are TGTGCCAGTAGCCCGGGGGGAGGGAGAGTAGGTAATGAGCAGTTCTTC.

The chain carries TRBV9 and TRBJ2-7; a weak D match, TRBD1 (6 bases). The CDR3 runs 16 residues. V lost 0 bases and J lost 7, with 20 bases in between. In germline, CDR1 is SGDLS, CDR2 YYNGEE. CDR3 loop: CASSVEALQGISEQYF. CDR3 nucleotide sequence: TGTGCCAGCAGCGTAGAGGCTCTACAGGGTATCTCGGAGCAGTACTTC.

The chain has TRBV7-9 and TRBJ2-7; 7 bases fit TRBD2. Germline V gives CDR1 SEHNR, CDR2 FQNEAQ (reference sequence). This CDR3 region has 14 residues. The trim removed 4 bases at V and 3 bases at J, leaving 6 bases unmatched. CDR3 sequence reads: CASSWGGVNYEQYF. The DNA of the CDR3 is TGTGCCAGCAGCTGGGGAGGGGTTAACTACGAGCAGTACTTC.

The chain links TRBV29-1 to TRBJ2-1, with D unclear. The V end lost 7 bases, the J end lost 0 bases, and 13 bases lay between the germline ends. The CDR3 is 14 amino acids. In germline, CDR1 is SQVTM, CDR2 ANQGSEA. In nucleotides, the CDR3 is TGCAGCGCCCAAGAGGATTACTCCTACAATGAGCAGTTCTTC. This translates into CSAQEDYSYNEQFF.

This clone was observed a handful of times. CDR3: CASSVAADNEQFF. CDR3 DNA: TGTGCCAGCAGCGTAGCGGCGGACAATGAGCAGTTCTTC. The genes are TRBV9 and TRBJ2-1; D remains unclear. The germline V gene has CDR1 SGDLS and CDR2 YYNGEE. Trimming cost V 0 bases and J 5 bases, with 6 bases left between them. This CDR3 contains 13 residues.

The table lists this clone with a count of one. The rearrangement links TRBV2 to TRBJ2-5; 8 bases are shared with TRBD2. Germline CDR1 SNHLY, CDR2 FYNNEI. V lost 7 bases and J lost 5; bases outside the gene matches: 15. The CDR3 spans 16 residues. The CDR3 DNA is TGTGCCAGCACGCTTTCGGGGACTAGTCCTCAGGAGACCCAGTACTTC. Amino acids: CASTLSGTSPQETQYF.

V usage is TRBV7-2 and J usage is TRBJ2-7; D possibly corresponds to TRBD1 (6 bases). Germline CDR1 SGHTA, CDR2 FQGNSA. Trimming cost V 5 bases and J 3 bases, with 11 bases left between them. The CDR3 contains 13 residues. This CDR3 is CASSKRQDYEQYF. The CDR3 nucleotides read TGTGCCAGCAGCAAGAGACAGGACTACGAGCAGTACTTC.